A selection of T cell receptor beta chains follows, all from one sample in a study of response to subunit inactivated influenza vaccine. Each CDR3 protein gets one entry after TCRdb re-called the RT-PCR reads with MiXCR. This sample has 650,000 to 850,000 distinct CDR3 sequences, with over 11% found just once. Sequenced material: PBMCs from blood, taken around 14 days before vaccination. Receptors originate from a man aged 45-60 years who received an inactivated influenza vaccine. Each CDR3 is given with its conserved first and last residue. A D gene is named only where the DNA matches it firmly. Expanded clones get a size class; other rows say once, few or many, or leave the size out.

few,TRBJ2-1,-,TRBV27,CASSFQAVSSYNEQFF,TGTGCCAGCAGTTTTCAGGCTGTGAGTTCCTACAATGAGCAGTTCTTC
few,TRBJ2-7,-,TRBV7-2,CASSEDLYEQYF,TGTGCCAGCAGCGAGGACTTATACGAGCAGTACTTC
-,TRBJ2-5,-,TRBV5-1,CASSLEAGEWETQYF,TGCGCCAGCAGCTTGGAGGCAGGAGAGTGGGAGACCCAGTACTTC
few,TRBJ1-4,TRBD1,TRBV20-1,CSARSAGTDYEKLFF,TGCAGTGCTAGATCGGCCGGGACAGACTATGAAAAACTGTTTTTT
-,TRBJ2-7,TRBD1,TRBV4-1,CASSQEGPATGKFYEQYF,TGCGCCAGCAGCCAAGAGGGGCCAGCGACAGGGAAGTTCTACGAGCAGTACTTC
-,TRBJ2-1,TRBD2,TRBV7-2,CASSLYRGSGNEQFF,TGTGCCAGCAGCTTATATCGCGGGAGTGGCAATGAGCAGTTCTTC
-,TRBJ2-7,-,TRBV2,CASTGSYEQYF,TGTGCCAGCACTGGCTCCTACGAGCAGTACTTC
few,TRBJ2-5,-,TRBV24-1,CATSDFPGRGEETQYF,TGTGCCACCAGTGATTTCCCGGGGAGAGGGGAAGAGACCCAGTACTTC
many,TRBJ2-7,-,TRBV12-3/TRBV12-4,CASSLWRARNTSEQYF,TGTGCCAGCAGTTTATGGCGGGCCAGAAATACCTCCGAGCAGTACTTC
once,TRBJ1-5,-,TRBV4-2,CASRQSSFPSNQPQHF,TGTGCCAGCAGACAATCGTCGTTTCCCTCTAATCAGCCCCAGCATTTT
-,TRBJ1-2,-,TRBV15,CATSNPSINYGYTF,TGTGCCACCAGCAACCCAAGCATTAACTATGGCTACACCTTC
-,TRBJ1-1,-,TRBV5-6,CASSAKGLMNTEAFF,TGTGCCAGCAGTGCTAAGGGGTTAATGAACACTGAAGCTTTCTTT
-,TRBJ2-7,TRBD2,TRBV20-1,CSATGLAGHEQYF,TGCAGTGCCACGGGACTAGCGGGACACGAGCAGTACTTC
many,TRBJ1-5,-,TRBV4-2,CASSQDGSNQPQHF,TGTGCCAGCAGCCAAGATGGTAGCAATCAGCCCCAGCATTTT
few,TRBJ2-3,-,TRBV20-1,CSASYGKPVSDTQYF,TGCAGTGCTAGCTACGGGAAGCCAGTATCAGATACGCAGTATTTT
-,TRBJ2-7,TRBD1,TRBV29-1,CSVVLTGAPYEQYF,TGCAGCGTTGTGCTCACAGGGGCTCCCTACGAGCAGTACTTC
few,TRBJ2-7,TRBD2,TRBV29-1,CSVDGTSGGESYEQYF,TGCAGCGTTGATGGTACTAGCGGGGGTGAGTCCTACGAGCAGTACTTC
few,TRBJ2-1,TRBD2,TRBV28,CASSFSARGLANYNEQFF,TGTGCCAGCAGTTTTAGCGCCCGAGGACTAGCGAACTACAATGAGCAGTTCTTC
few,TRBJ2-7,-,TRBV12-3/TRBV12-4,CASSMHSVYEQYF,TGTGCCAGCAGTATGCACAGCGTCTACGAGCAGTACTTC
-,TRBJ1-5,-,TRBV12-3/TRBV12-4,CASSSTAGNQPQHF,TGTGCCAGCAGTTCGACTGCAGGGAATCAGCCCCAGCATTTT
many,TRBJ2-7,-,TRBV28,CASSPGPLAYEQYF,TGTGCCAGCAGTCCGGGGCCCCTGGCCTACGAGCAGTACTTC
many,TRBJ2-5,-,TRBV10-3,CAISEATQETQYF,TGTGCCATCAGTGAGGCCACACAAGAGACCCAGTACTTC
few,TRBJ2-2,-,TRBV7-3,CASSPTHLGTGELFF,TGTGCCAGCAGCCCGACCCATCTGGGTACCGGGGAGCTGTTTTTT
few,TRBJ2-7,-,TRBV2,CASSFPNSYEQYF,TGTGCCAGCAGTTTCCCCAACTCCTACGAGCAGTACTTC
few,TRBJ2-7,TRBD2,TRBV10-2,CASSEGLAGFSYEQYF,TGCGCCAGCAGTGAGGGACTAGCGGGTTTCTCCTACGAGCAGTACTTC